This is a list of T cell receptor beta chains from one sample in a study of vaccination effects on CD4 cells after COVID-19. Sequenced by immunoSEQ multiplex PCR; TCRdb stores in-frame clones only, minus some. The sample holds more than 20,000 clones; more than 60% are singletons and the top ten take about two fifths. The antigens for these receptors are not known. Sequenced material: CD4+ T cells from PBMCs cultured with a peptide pool, taken before COVID-19 vaccination. Receptors were obtained from a human donor who had a prior SARS-CoV-2 infection. Each CDR3 is given with its conserved first and last residue. The D gene is left open where the match is weak. Clone size is not always given. Where it is, it says once, few, many or a class for expanded clones.

TRBJ1-4,few,TRBV7-2,NA,CASSLVGGSLNEKLFF,TGTGCCAGCAGCTTAGTGGGGGGCAGTCTTAATGAAAAACTGTTTTTT
TRBJ2-2,NA,TRBV1,NA,CTSSQDRSSGRDRNTGELFF,TGCACCAGCAGCCAAGATAGGTCTAGCGGGAGGGACAGAAACACCGGGGAGCTGTTTTTT
TRBJ2-1,NA,TRBV5-1,TRBD2,CASSLNLAVGNEQFF,TGCGCCAGCAGCTTGAACCTAGCGGTCGGGAATGAGCAGTTCTTC
TRBJ2-7,NA,TRBV30,NA,CAWIQRGDGEQYF,TGTGCCTGGATCCAAAGGGGGGACGGCGAGCAGTACTTC
TRBJ2-7,NA,TRBV5-1,TRBD1,CASSLQSPGQGYEQYF,TGCGCCAGCAGCTTGCAATCTCCGGGACAGGGCTACGAGCAGTACTTC
TRBJ1-3,NA,TRBV4-1,TRBD1,CASSRTTGVGNTIYF,TGCGCCAGCAGCCGGACGACAGGGGTCGGAAACACCATATATTTT
TRBJ1-5,few,TRBV21-1,NA,CARQGDNQPQHF,TGTGCCAGACAGGGGGACAATCAGCCCCAGCATTTT
TRBJ1-1,NA,TRBV7-3,TRBD1,CASSLRGTGLTKAFF,TGTGCCAGCAGCTTACGGGGGACAGGGTTAACTAAGGCTTTCTTT
TRBJ2-1,NA,TRBV27,TRBD2,CASSWGGESGGPGTHISYNEQFF,TGTGCCAGCAGTTGGGGAGGGGAAAGCGGGGGACCCGGCACCCATATTTCCTACAATGAGCAGTTCTTC
TRBJ2-7,NA,TRBV5-1,NA,CASSLMPGAYEQYF,TGCGCCAGCAGCTTGATGCCCGGCGCCTACGAGCAGTACTTC
TRBJ2-5,NA,TRBV6-5,NA,CASTGNKETQYF,TGTGCCAGCACCGGGAACAAAGAGACCCAGTACTTC
TRBJ2-5,NA,TRBV11-2,TRBD2,CASSKSSGRIPETQYF,TGTGCCAGCAGCAAATCTAGCGGGAGAATTCCGGAGACCCAGTACTTC
TRBJ2-7,NA,TRBV11-3,TRBD1,CASSLGQGTYEQYF,TGTGCCAGCAGCCTCGGACAGGGGACCTACGAGCAGTACTTC
TRBJ2-1,NA,TRBV11-3,TRBD2,CASSLVWTSGSSYNEQFF,TGTGCCAGCAGCTTAGTTTGGACTAGCGGGAGCTCCTACAATGAGCAGTTCTTC
TRBJ2-4,NA,TRBV6-2/TRBV6-3,TRBD2,CASSFSGAQKNIQYF,TGTGCCAGCAGTTTTAGCGGGGCCCAAAAAAACATTCAGTACTTC
TRBJ1-4,NA,TRBV19,NA,CATRGDTTNEKLFF,TGTGCCACGAGAGGCGACACAACTAATGAAAAACTGTTTTTT
TRBJ2-1,NA,TRBV29-1,NA,CSVEELAGQYEQFF,TGCAGCGTTGAAGAACTAGCTGGACAATATGAGCAGTTCTTC
TRBJ1-1,NA,TRBV20-1,NA,CSARGNTEAFF,TGCAGTGCTAGAGGGAACACTGAAGCTTTCTTT
TRBJ2-2,few,TRBV10-3,NA,CAISGFGPGELFF,TGTGCCATCAGTGGGTTTGGACCCGGGGAGCTGTTTTTT
TRBJ2-2,NA,TRBV3-1/TRBV3-2,NA,CASSQRGAGELFF,TGTGCCAGCAGCCAGAGAGGCGCCGGGGAGCTGTTTTTT
TRBJ2-6,NA,TRBV7-2,NA,CASSPSWVSGANVLTF,TGTGCCAGCAGCCCCAGCTGGGTATCTGGGGCCAACGTCCTGACTTTC
TRBJ2-1,NA,TRBV4-1,TRBD2,CASSQDAPLAGRVHNEQFF,TGCGCCAGCAGCCAAGATGCCCCGCTAGCGGGAAGGGTACACAATGAGCAGTTCTTC
TRBJ2-2,medium-sized,TRBV18,NA,CASSPRSIGTTNTGELFF,TGTGCCAGCTCACCCCGGTCAATTGGAACCACGAACACCGGGGAGCTGTTTTTT
TRBJ1-2,NA,TRBV18,NA,CASSPRQEDGYTF,TGTGCCAGCTCACCGAGACAGGAAGATGGCTACACCTTC
TRBJ2-2,NA,TRBV5-4,NA,CASTTVEGGNTGELFF,TGTGCCAGCACCACGGTCGAGGGGGGGAACACCGGGGAGCTGTTTTTT
TRBJ2-1,NA,TRBV24-1,TRBD2,CATSDPSGYYNEQFF,TGTGCCACCAGTGATCCTAGCGGCTACTACAATGAGCAGTTCTTC
TRBJ2-3,NA,TRBV6-1,TRBD1,CASSETPGQGTDTQYF,TGTGCCAGCAGTGAAACCCCGGGACAGGGGACAGATACGCAGTATTTT
TRBJ1-4,NA,TRBV11-3,NA,CASSLIYSNEKLFF,TGTGCCAGCAGCTTGATCTACTCTAATGAAAAACTGTTTTTT
TRBJ2-1,few,TRBV3-1/TRBV3-2,NA,CASSQVVYNEQFF,TGTGCCAGCAGCCAAGTTGTCTACAATGAGCAGTTCTTC
TRBJ2-7,NA,TRBV30,NA,CAWSRVLEQYF,TGTGCCTGGAGCAGGGTTCTCGAGCAGTACTTC
TRBJ1-2,NA,TRBV7-8,NA,CASSRRDRQNGYTF,TGTGCCAGCAGCCGTCGGGACCGACAAAATGGCTACACCTTC
TRBJ2-5,NA,TRBV2,NA,CASSVGLGGETQYF,TGTGCCAGCAGTGTGGGTTTGGGGGGAGAGACCCAGTACTTC
TRBJ2-1,NA,TRBV2,TRBD2,CASSLGIDSGSNEQFF,TGTGCCAGCAGCTTAGGGATCGATAGCGGGAGCAATGAGCAGTTCTTC
TRBJ1-2,NA,TRBV28,NA,CASSLRAARGAYGYTF,TGTGCCAGCAGTTTAAGGGCCGCACGGGGCGCCTATGGCTACACCTTC
TRBJ2-1,few,TRBV7-3,NA,CASSLNGYNEQFF,TGTGCCAGCAGCTTAAACGGTTACAATGAGCAGTTCTTC
TRBJ1-4,NA,TRBV12-3/TRBV12-4,NA,CASSLFWGEKLFF,TGTGCCAGCAGTTTATTTTGGGGTGAAAAACTGTTTTTT
TRBJ2-1,NA,TRBV10-3,TRBD2,CAIRAGPDVGEQFF,TGTGCCATCAGAGCGGGGCCCGACGTGGGTGAGCAGTTCTTC